Listed below are T cell receptor beta chains from one sample, sequenced in a study of blood T cell repertoires in COVID-19. Measured with immunoSEQ multiplex PCR; TCRdb has only the in-frame clones, and not every one. The repertoire holds over 70,000 clones, with approximately 89% as singletons. Sequencing was done on a sample of peripheral blood. The receptors derive from an older man with acute or convalescent COVID-19. Both conserved end residues are part of each CDR3. D genes are given only for firm matches. The size of a clone is reported for some rows only, either as once, few or many, or as a class for expanded clones.

NA TRBJ2-6 NA TRBV28 CASKGGDSGANVLTF TGTGCCAGCAAGGGGGGGGACTCTGGGGCCAACGTCCTGACTTTC
NA TRBJ2-2 few TRBV4-2 CASSPSGQIRNTGELFF TGTGCCAGCAGCCCGTCCGGACAGATAAGGAACACCGGGGAGCTGTTTTTT
NA TRBJ2-2 NA TRBV1 CTSSQESQRGATGELFF TGCACCAGCAGCCAAGAATCCCAGCGGGGGGCAACCGGGGAGCTGTTTTTT
TRBD1 TRBJ1-5 NA TRBV19 CASSRPDRPDQPQHF TGTGCCAGTAGTAGACCGGACAGGCCGGATCAGCCCCAGCATTTT
NA TRBJ1-5 NA TRBV28 CASREVNQPQHF TGTGCCAGCAGAGAGGTTAATCAGCCCCAGCATTTT
TRBD1 TRBJ2-3 NA TRBV25-1 CASSPPRGHRDTQYF TGTGCCAGCAGTCCACCCAGGGGGCATAGAGATACGCAGTATTTT
TRBD1 TRBJ1-5 NA TRBV27 CASSRAQGQGGGNQPQHF TGTGCCAGCAGTCGGGCCCAGGGACAGGGGGGGGGCAATCAGCCCCAGCATTTT
NA TRBJ1-2 NA TRBV4-2 CASSQDPRGQNGYTF TGTGCCAGCAGCCAAGACCCCAGGGGCCAGAATGGCTACACCTTC
NA TRBJ1-6 NA TRBV7-9 CASSLPGQNNSPLHF TGTGCCAGCAGCCTTCCGGGACAAAATAATTCACCCCTCCACTTT
NA TRBJ2-7 NA TRBV2 CASRVGAIEQYF TGTGCCAGCAGGGTGGGAGCCATCGAGCAGTACTTC
TRBD1 TRBJ2-2 once TRBV28 CAVLRTGRTGELFF TGTGCCGTTTTACGGACAGGGCGAACCGGGGAGCTGTTTTTT